This T cell receptor beta chain was profiled in a study of CD8+ T cells in alopecia areata. Treatment reported: oral pan-JAK inhibitor, 5-10 mg twice daily. Germline V gene sequence: CDR1 SEHNR, CDR2 FQNEAQ (reference sequence). This CDR3 is 17 amino acids long. With 5 bases removed from V and 2 bases from J, the gap between germline ends came to 20 bases. Sequencing relied on a cDNA template that was reverse transcribed from extracted RNA. The repertoire was sequenced with immunoSEQ multiplex PCR; TCRdb's copy has only in-frame clones and lacks some. The sample lists over 150,000 clones; under 60% were seen once. This clone was observed a handful of times.

Sequencing used CD8+ T cells sorted from blood, obtained at week 24, from a patient treated with tofacitinib. This TCR derives from a human donor with alopecia areata. V gene TRBV7-9 combines with J gene TRBJ2-3; unclear D gene. The CDR3 sequence: CASSQLPRLHHTDTQYF. CDR3 in DNA: TGTGCCAGCAGCCAACTTCCGAGATTACACCACACAGATACGCAGTATTTT.